This T cell receptor (beta chain) was observed in a study of blood T cell repertoires in COVID-19. Study summary: Sources were T cells, B-cell-depleted T cells, or PBMCs; the material itself was cDNA or gDNA.

Authors' processing steps: Reference gene primers were amplified, and this amplification served to estimate nucleated cell counts. Sequenced by immunoSEQ multiplex PCR; TCRdb stores in-frame clones only, minus some. V, J and clone size were drawn from that table, and D and trimming were deduced from the DNA. The data hold 300,000 to 350,000 clones, with around 87% observed a single time. Seattle researchers signed up patients amid active infection and tracked them longitudinally. The sample was peripheral blood. This clonotype originated in a woman in her fifties or sixties with COVID-19, enrolled during active disease.

The CDR3 spells CASSFTTDTQYF. The CDR3 DNA reads TGTGCCAGCAGCTTCACAACAGATACGCAGTATTTT. The chain joins TRBV13 to TRBJ2-3, with D hard to call. Germline-derived CDR1 and CDR2 are PRHDT and FYEKMQ (reference sequence). The ends were cut back, 3 bases at V and 3 bases at J, with 4 bases in the middle. The CDR3 contains 12 residues.